This T cell receptor (beta chain) was recovered during a study of OX40 agonist ivuxolimab in advanced cancers. Across the study: All patients had ivuxolimab intravenously every 2 weeks at 0.01 to 10 mg/kg. Subjects had a mean age of around 63 years, with a range of roughly 20 to 79; less than 90% were male. Study results and caveats: Partial responders receiving 0.1-3.0 mg/kg showed among the lowest clonal expansion. Clonal expansion was seen in CD4+ and CD8+ blood T cells by week 6 at 0.1 to 3.0 mg/kg.

Comment on this clone: Its cognate antigen is unknown.

The table came from immunoSEQ multiplex PCR; TCRdb's copy has only in-frame clones and leaves some out. This table holds 69,000 or so clones, 70% to 90% found once. The CDR3 sequence is 17 residues long. Germline loops: CDR1 MGHRA, CDR2 YSYEKL. V gave up 1 base and J gave up 4 bases, with 14 bases separating them. The chain is built from TRBV4-1 and TRBJ2-6, with D perhaps TRBD1 (6 bases). The specimen comprised CD4+ or CD8+ T cells sorted from blood, sampled in a trial of the OX40 agonist ivuxolimab. This clonotype was obtained from an adult with an advanced solid tumor such as melanoma, head and neck, liver or kidney cancer. The CDR3 loop is CASSQASQGTGANVLTF. The CDR3 nucleotides are TGCGCCAGCAGCCAAGCCTCACAGGGAACCGGGGCCAACGTCCTGACTTTC.